The rows below give T cell receptor beta chains drawn from one sample of a study of blood T cell repertoires in COVID-19. The assay was immunoSEQ multiplex PCR, and TCRdb's table has in-frame clones only and misses some. In the table there are tens of thousands of clones, about 91% of which are singletons. The sequenced material came from peripheral blood. The source is a human donor with active COVID-19. The donor label of this sample is uncertain. Each CDR3 is given with its conserved first and last residue. The order of the fields is CDR3 DNA, CDR3 protein, clone size, D gene, V gene, CDR3 length, J gene. The D gene is left open where the match is weak. Clone size is shown for a subset of rows, as once, few, many or a class of expanded clone.

cdr3_nt: TGTGCCAGCAGCCAAGATACAGGGATGAGTACCCAGTACTTC
cdr3_aa: CASSQDTGMSTQYF
clone_size: .
d_call: .
v_call: TRBV3-1/TRBV3-2
cdr3_length: 14
j_call: TRBJ2-5

cdr3_nt: TGTGCCAGCAGCGTGGGACAGTCCACAGATACGCAGTATTTT
cdr3_aa: CASSVGQSTDTQYF
clone_size: once
d_call: TRBD1
v_call: TRBV6-4
cdr3_length: 14
j_call: TRBJ2-3

cdr3_nt: TGTGCCAGCAGGGGGGGGCGGACCACAGATACGCAGTATTTT
cdr3_aa: CASRGGRTTDTQYF
clone_size: .
d_call: .
v_call: TRBV6-5
cdr3_length: 14
j_call: TRBJ2-3

cdr3_nt: TGTGCCAGCAGTTTTGGGGAGAATAGCAATCAGCCCCAGCATTTT
cdr3_aa: CASSFGENSNQPQHF
clone_size: .
d_call: .
v_call: TRBV28
cdr3_length: 15
j_call: TRBJ1-5

cdr3_nt: TGCGCCAGCAGTGAAGCCGGGTTCGGGGAGCTGTTTTTT
cdr3_aa: CASSEAGFGELFF
clone_size: .
d_call: .
v_call: TRBV10-2
cdr3_length: 13
j_call: TRBJ2-2

cdr3_nt: TGCGCCAGCAGTGAGGAGACTAGCGGGAGTCTCGAGCAGTACTTC
cdr3_aa: CASSEETSGSLEQYF
clone_size: once
d_call: TRBD2
v_call: TRBV10-2
cdr3_length: 15
j_call: TRBJ2-7

cdr3_nt: TGTGCCAGCAGTGTTTCCCAGGGGGCGAACACTGAAGCTTTCTTT
cdr3_aa: CASSVSQGANTEAFF
clone_size: .
d_call: TRBD1
v_call: TRBV25-1
cdr3_length: 15
j_call: TRBJ1-1

cdr3_nt: TGCGCCAGCAGCCAGCGGCTAGCGGGTACTGGTGAGCAGTTCTTC
cdr3_aa: CASSQRLAGTGEQFF
clone_size: .
d_call: TRBD2
v_call: TRBV4-1
cdr3_length: 15
j_call: TRBJ2-1

cdr3_nt: TGCAGCGTTATACTCCGGTCAGGCACCGGGGAGCTGTTTTTT
cdr3_aa: CSVILRSGTGELFF
clone_size: .
d_call: .
v_call: TRBV29-1
cdr3_length: 14
j_call: TRBJ2-2

cdr3_nt: TGTGCCAGCAGTCTTGGGGGACAGGGGGCAACTGAAGCTTTCTTT
cdr3_aa: CASSLGGQGATEAFF
clone_size: .
d_call: TRBD1
v_call: TRBV2
cdr3_length: 15
j_call: TRBJ1-1

cdr3_nt: TGCGCCAGCAGCCAAGATCGGGACAGGGGGGTTCGGTACTTC
cdr3_aa: CASSQDRDRGVRYF
clone_size: .
d_call: TRBD1
v_call: TRBV4-3
cdr3_length: 14
j_call: TRBJ2-5

cdr3_nt: TGTGCCAGCAGACGCGGAGGGCCGCCCTACGAGCAGTACTTC
cdr3_aa: CASRRGGPPYEQYF
clone_size: .
d_call: .
v_call: TRBV27
cdr3_length: 14
j_call: TRBJ2-7

cdr3_nt: TGTGCCTGGAGACCTGGACTAGCTAGCACAGATACGCAGTATTTT
cdr3_aa: CAWRPGLASTDTQYF
clone_size: .
d_call: TRBD2
v_call: TRBV30
cdr3_length: 15
j_call: TRBJ2-3

cdr3_nt: TGTGCCAGCAGTGAAGTGGGACAGTCCTATAGCAATCAGCCCCAGCATTTT
cdr3_aa: CASSEVGQSYSNQPQHF
clone_size: .
d_call: TRBD1
v_call: TRBV6-1
cdr3_length: 17
j_call: TRBJ1-5

cdr3_nt: TGTGCCAGCAGCTTAAGCACGGAGCTTGGGGGCTACACCTTC
cdr3_aa: CASSLSTELGGYTF
clone_size: .
d_call: .
v_call: TRBV9
cdr3_length: 14
j_call: TRBJ1-2

cdr3_nt: TGTGCCAGCAGTGTGAGGGACAGAGGGGCCAAAAACATTCAGTACTTC
cdr3_aa: CASSVRDRGAKNIQYF
clone_size: once
d_call: TRBD1
v_call: TRBV9
cdr3_length: 16
j_call: TRBJ2-4

cdr3_nt: TGTGCCACCAGTGATTCTGGACAGACTTACGAGCAGTACTTC
cdr3_aa: CATSDSGQTYEQYF
clone_size: .
d_call: .
v_call: TRBV24-1
cdr3_length: 14
j_call: TRBJ2-7

cdr3_nt: TGTGCCAGCTCACCACCCGGACAGGGAGCCGGGGAGCTGTTTTTT
cdr3_aa: CASSPPGQGAGELFF
clone_size: .
d_call: TRBD1
v_call: TRBV18
cdr3_length: 15
j_call: TRBJ2-2

cdr3_nt: TGTGCCAGCAGCGGACAGGGCGACCCTTTCTCTGGAAACACCATATATTTT
cdr3_aa: CASSGQGDPFSGNTIYF
clone_size: once
d_call: TRBD1
v_call: TRBV28
cdr3_length: 17
j_call: TRBJ1-3

cdr3_nt: TGTGCCAGCAGTTTACAGGGGAACTATGGCTACACCTTC
cdr3_aa: CASSLQGNYGYTF
clone_size: .
d_call: TRBD1
v_call: TRBV6-5
cdr3_length: 13
j_call: TRBJ1-2

cdr3_nt: TGCAGTGCTAGTACTAGCGGGAGAGACGAGACCCAGTACTTC
cdr3_aa: CSASTSGRDETQYF
clone_size: .
d_call: TRBD2
v_call: TRBV20-1
cdr3_length: 14
j_call: TRBJ2-5

cdr3_nt: TGTGCCAGCAGTGCCCGGACTCACACCGGGGAGCTGTTTTTT
cdr3_aa: CASSARTHTGELFF
clone_size: once
d_call: .
v_call: TRBV25-1
cdr3_length: 14
j_call: TRBJ2-2

cdr3_nt: TGTGCCAGCAGCCAATCGGCGGGGGGCGAGCAGTACTTC
cdr3_aa: CASSQSAGGEQYF
clone_size: .
d_call: TRBD2
v_call: TRBV4-2
cdr3_length: 13
j_call: TRBJ2-7

cdr3_nt: TGTGCCAGCAGCCTCGACACTGAAGCTTTCTTT
cdr3_aa: CASSLDTEAFF
clone_size: few
d_call: .
v_call: TRBV7-9
cdr3_length: 11
j_call: TRBJ1-1

cdr3_nt: TGTGCCAGCCGTAAAGAACGGACAGTGCGGAGCAATCAGCCCCAGCATTTT
cdr3_aa: CASRKERTVRSNQPQHF
clone_size: .
d_call: .
v_call: TRBV2
cdr3_length: 17
j_call: TRBJ1-5

cdr3_nt: TGCAGCGTTGGGACTAGCGGGAACCACGAGCAGTACTTC
cdr3_aa: CSVGTSGNHEQYF
clone_size: .
d_call: TRBD2
v_call: TRBV29-1
cdr3_length: 13
j_call: TRBJ2-7

cdr3_nt: TGTGCCAGCAGCTACGACAGCTCCTCTGGGGCCAACGTCCTGACTTTC
cdr3_aa: CASSYDSSSGANVLTF
clone_size: .
d_call: .
v_call: TRBV6-4
cdr3_length: 16
j_call: TRBJ2-6

cdr3_nt: TGTGCCAGCAGCTTGGTACAGCTGATAAACACCGGGGAGCTGTTTTTT
cdr3_aa: CASSLVQLINTGELFF
clone_size: once
d_call: .
v_call: TRBV5-5
cdr3_length: 16
j_call: TRBJ2-2

cdr3_nt: TGTGCCAGCAGCTTAGAGGAGACAGGGGGTCTTCAGTACTTC
cdr3_aa: CASSLEETGGLQYF
clone_size: .
d_call: TRBD1
v_call: TRBV11-3
cdr3_length: 14
j_call: TRBJ2-4

cdr3_nt: TGCAGCGTTGAAGACAGTACCTACAATGAGCAGTTCTTC
cdr3_aa: CSVEDSTYNEQFF
clone_size: .
d_call: .
v_call: TRBV29-1
cdr3_length: 13
j_call: TRBJ2-1

cdr3_nt: TGTGCCAGCAGCTTGCTGGGGAGCACTGAAGCTTTCTTT
cdr3_aa: CASSLLGSTEAFF
clone_size: few
d_call: .
v_call: TRBV7-3
cdr3_length: 13
j_call: TRBJ1-1

cdr3_nt: TGTGCCAGCAGATCCAGCTACGAGCAGTACTTC
cdr3_aa: CASRSSYEQYF
clone_size: .
d_call: .
v_call: TRBV28
cdr3_length: 11
j_call: TRBJ2-7

cdr3_nt: TGTGCCAGCTCACCACGGGGAGGCCAAGAGACCCAGTACTTC
cdr3_aa: CASSPRGGQETQYF
clone_size: .
d_call: .
v_call: TRBV18
cdr3_length: 14
j_call: TRBJ2-5

cdr3_nt: TGTGCCAGCAGCCGTCGACAGGACCGCTATGGCTACACCTTC
cdr3_aa: CASSRRQDRYGYTF
clone_size: .
d_call: .
v_call: TRBV6-5
cdr3_length: 14
j_call: TRBJ1-2

cdr3_nt: TGTGCCAGCTCACCCCAAGACAGATTCTATGGCTACACCTTC
cdr3_aa: CASSPQDRFYGYTF
clone_size: once
d_call: .
v_call: TRBV18
cdr3_length: 14
j_call: TRBJ1-2

cdr3_nt: TGTGCCAGCAGCGCCGGACAGGGCTCCGCCGAGCAGTACTTC
cdr3_aa: CASSAGQGSAEQYF
clone_size: .
d_call: TRBD1
v_call: TRBV7-2
cdr3_length: 14
j_call: TRBJ2-7

cdr3_nt: TGTGCCAGCAGCTCCACGACTAGCGGGGAGACCCAGTACTTC
cdr3_aa: CASSSTTSGETQYF
clone_size: .
d_call: TRBD2
v_call: TRBV5-5
cdr3_length: 14
j_call: TRBJ2-5

cdr3_nt: TGTGCCAGCAGTTTGGGGGGGCGTCACTACTTC
cdr3_aa: CASSLGGRHYF
clone_size: .
d_call: .
v_call: TRBV12-3/TRBV12-4
cdr3_length: 11
j_call: TRBJ2-4

cdr3_nt: TGTGCCAGTAGTCGGGACGGGGGCTACGAGCAGTACTTC
cdr3_aa: CASSRDGGYEQYF
clone_size: .
d_call: .
v_call: TRBV19
cdr3_length: 13
j_call: TRBJ2-7

cdr3_nt: TGTGCCTATGAGCGGTATACGGGTGGGGAGACCCAGTACTTC
cdr3_aa: CAYERYTGGETQYF
clone_size: .
d_call: .
v_call: TRBV7-9
cdr3_length: 14
j_call: TRBJ2-5

cdr3_nt: TGTGCCAGCAGTCAGAGGTACAATGAGCAGTTCTTC
cdr3_aa: CASSQRYNEQFF
clone_size: .
d_call: .
v_call: TRBV27
cdr3_length: 12
j_call: TRBJ2-1